The 27 T cell receptor beta chains below come from one sample, sequenced in a study of T-cell memory formation after mild COVID-19. TCRdb re-called the 5' RACE reads with MiXCR, one entry per CDR3 protein. The data hold a few hundred thousand distinct CDR3 sequences, with 20% to 25% observed a single time. Source material: PBMCs or a T cell subset sorted from them (not recorded which). The source of these receptors is an adult woman who had mild COVID-19 (a few samples of this study predate the infection). Cell type and time point are not known.

The V and J genes are TRBV12-3 or TRBV12-4 and TRBJ2-7; a possible D gene is TRBD1 (5 bases). Trimming shortened V by 3 bases and J by 0 bases, and 9 bases separated the two germline ends. The CDR3 sequence is 14 residues long. The CDR3 nucleotides read TGTGCCAGCAGTTTTGACAGCTCCTCCTACGAGCAGTACTTC. Amino acid sequence: CASSFDSSSYEQYF.

This clonotype has a handful of counts. The CDR3 sequence: CATSDPGTGYGYTF. For the CDR3, the DNA is TGTGCCACCAGTGATCCAGGGACAGGCTATGGCTACACCTTC. J is TRBJ1-2 and V is TRBV24-1, with TRBD1 matching 8 bases. The CDR3 length is 14 residues. Trimming took 3 bases from V and 4 from J; bases not matched to a gene: 3. The germline V gene encodes CDR1 KGHDR and CDR2 SFDVKD.

The table lists this clonotype with a few counts. The V call is TRBV27, the J call TRBJ2-1, with D tentatively TRBD1 (5 bases). V gave up 1 base and J gave up 3 bases, with 10 bases separating them. In germline, CDR1 is MNHEY, CDR2 SMNVEV (reference sequence). This CDR3 is 15 amino acids long. CDR3 protein: CASSLWGRSYNEQFF. The CDR3 nucleotides read TGTGCCAGCAGTTTATGGGGCAGGAGCTACAATGAGCAGTTCTTC.

V is TRBV3-1 and J is TRBJ1-1; the D is unclear. Trimming took off 2 bases at V and 4 bases at J, with 8 bases between the two ends. This CDR3 spans 13 amino acids. The germline CDR1 and CDR2 sequences are LGHDT and YNNKEL (reference sequence). CDR3 sequence reads: CASSQSLPTEAFF. CDR3 nucleotide sequence: TGTGCCAGCAGCCAAAGTCTCCCCACTGAAGCTTTCTTT.

In this sample, this clonotype turned up many times. The chain combines TRBV28 with TRBJ1-5; TRBD1 aligns across 10 bases. CDR3 length: 14 amino acids. Germline loops: CDR1 MDHEN, CDR2 SYDVKM. The trim removed 6 bases at V and 7 bases at J, leaving 6 bases unmatched. As DNA, the CDR3 is TGTGCCAGCAGAAGGGACAGGGGCAGGCAGCCCCAGCATTTT. Protein: CASRRDRGRQPQHF.

The rearrangement uses TRBV7-2 and TRBJ2-3; 12 nucleotides agree with TRBD2. V trimming: 0 bases; J trimming: 2 bases; junction bases outside the gene matches: 6. The CDR3 consists of 18 residues. Germline V gives CDR1 SGHTA, CDR2 FQGNSA. CDR3: CASSLAQLAGGPTDTQYF. CDR3 DNA: TGTGCCAGCAGCTTAGCACAACTAGCGGGAGGACCCACAGATACGCAGTATTTT.

This clonotype was counted a few times. The J gene is TRBJ1-1, the V gene TRBV6-2 or TRBV6-3; TRBD1 matches at 7 bases. Germline CDR1 and CDR2: MNHEY and SVGEGT. The CDR3 is 16 residues long. After removal of 6 bases from V and 1 base from J, the junction contained 11 bases not matched to a gene. The CDR3 nucleotides are TGTGCCAGCAGAAAAGCTTCCGGGACAGAGAACACTGAAGCTTTCTTT. Encoded protein: CASRKASGTENTEAFF.

This clonotype was observed many times. V gene TRBV3-1 combines with J gene TRBJ2-1; tentative D call: TRBD2 (6 bases). V lost 0 bases to trimming and J lost 4 bases, with 7 bases between them. The CDR3 is 14 residues long. CDR1 is LGHDT, CDR2 YNNKEL, per germline (reference sequence). The CDR3: CASSQEGLYNEQFF. In DNA form, the CDR3 reads TGTGCCAGCAGCCAAGAAGGACTATACAATGAGCAGTTCTTC.

This clonotype was detected many times. This chain links TRBV7-2 with TRBJ2-7, with 10 bases aligning to TRBD1. This CDR3 spans 13 amino acids. Germline-derived CDR1 and CDR2 are SGHTA and FQGNSA. Trimming took 6 bases from V and 2 from J; bases not matched to a gene: 1. The CDR3 DNA follows: TGTGCCAGCAGGGGACAGGGGACCTACGAGCAGTACTTC. This encodes CASRGQGTYEQYF.

The chain is built from TRBV18 and TRBJ2-7, with D perhaps TRBD2 (6 bases). CDR3 length: 14 residues. From germline, CDR1 is KGHSH and CDR2 LQKENI. Trimming took 8 bases from V and 5 from J, leaving 19 bases between them. The DNA for the CDR3 is TGTGCCAGCGGCGCGGGAAGAACGTTGGACGAGCAGTACTTC. It yields the protein CASGAGRTLDEQYF.

In this sample, this clonotype turned up many times. The rearrangement links TRBV7-2 to TRBJ2-1, with a tentative D call TRBD1 (5 bases). CDR3 length: 15 amino acids. Germline V gives CDR1 SGHTA, CDR2 FQGNSA. The V end was cut by 5 bases, the J end by 3 bases, with 14 bases between. CDR3 in amino acids: CASSPHLDSYNEQFF. The CDR3 DNA reads as TGTGCCAGCAGCCCCCACTTAGACAGCTACAATGAGCAGTTCTTC.

This clonotype was detected only a few times. The genes are TRBV3-1 and TRBJ1-5; weak D call: TRBD1 (6 bases). Trimming stripped 5 bases from V and 8 bases from J, with 10 bases between. This CDR3 has 12 residues. Germline CDR1 reads LGHDT; CDR2 reads YNNKEL (reference sequence). CDR3 region: CASSINREPQHF. The CDR3 DNA reads as TGTGCCAGCAGCATTAACAGGGAGCCCCAGCATTTT.

Regarding this clonotype: One end of the junction is discordant with germline, which a read error may explain. The rearrangement uses TRBV9 and TRBJ1-2; 7 nucleotides align to TRBD1. The CDR3 is 15 amino acids. CDR1 and CDR2 from the germline V gene are SGDLS and YYNGEE. The CDR3 here is CASSVGTGLSYGYIF. Here the CDR3 DNA reads TGTGCCAGCAGCGTAGGGACAGGTTTATCTTATGGCTACATCTTC.

This clonotype was seen a handful of times. The chain uses TRBV5-6 and TRBJ2-1; D not resolved. Trimming removed 4 bases from V and 9 bases from J, with 17 bases in between. CDR3 length equals 14 residues. Looked up from germline, CDR1 is SGHDT and CDR2 is YYEEEE. CDR3 bases: TGTGCCAGCAGCCCTACCTTTGGATATAGTGAGCAGTTCTTC. Encoded protein: CASSPTFGYSEQFF. Based on the CDR3 plus reference TRBV5-6 and TRBJ2-1, the full variable domain is DAGVTQSPTHLIKTRGQQVTLRCSPKSGHDTVSWYQQALGQGPQFIFQYYEEEERQRGNFPDRFSGHQFPNYSSELNVNALLLGDSALYLCASSPTFGYSEQFFGPGTRLTVL.

This clonotype turned up a few times. This rearrangement joins TRBV20-1 to TRBJ1-2; 7 bases map to TRBD1. In germline, CDR1 is DFQATT, CDR2 SNEGSKA (reference sequence). V shed 6 bases, J shed 8 bases, and the junction held 9 bases outside the gene matches. The CDR3 is 12 residues long. CDR3 nucleotides: TGCAGTGCCAGGGACAGACTATGGGGCTACACCTTC. Protein: CSARDRLWGYTF.

V is TRBV5-1 and J is TRBJ1-1; D gene uncertain. The CDR3 has 14 residues. V lost 4 bases and J 4 bases, leaving 14 bases between the germline ends. Germline V lookup: CDR1 SGHRS, CDR2 YFSETQ. CDR3 in amino acids: CASSPTWGSTEAFF. The CDR3 DNA reads TGCGCCAGCAGCCCAACATGGGGTAGCACTGAAGCTTTCTTT.

This chain joins TRBV12-3 or TRBV12-4 and TRBJ2-3; the D is unclear. Between the trimmed V and J ends, which lost 4 bases and 2 bases, there was a span of 25 bases. The CDR3 length is 19 residues. The CDR3 DNA is TGTGCCAGCAGTTCCCGTGTCAGAGCAGATTGGTCGAACACAGATACGCAGTATTTT. It yields the protein CASSSRVRADWSNTDTQYF.

This clonotype was counted only a few times. V usage is TRBV4-3 and J usage is TRBJ2-3, with a tentative D call TRBD2 (7 bases). The V gene's germline CDR1 is LGHNA and CDR2 YSLEER. V was trimmed by 3 bases and J by 3 bases, leaving 10 bases between them. The CDR3 has 14 residues. The CDR3 spells CASSHEGGTDTQYF. For the CDR3, the DNA is TGCGCCAGCAGCCACGAGGGGGGGACAGATACGCAGTATTTT.

V is TRBV6-5 and J is TRBJ2-7; maybe TRBD2 (6 bases). V was trimmed by 5 bases and J by 6 bases, leaving 23 bases between them. Germline-derived CDR1 and CDR2 are MNHEY and SVGAGI. CDR3 length: 16 amino acids. CDR3 protein: CASSTPYQTRQTEQYF. CDR3 nucleotides: TGTGCCAGCAGTACTCCATACCAGACTAGGCAGACCGAGCAGTACTTC.

The CDR3 nucleotides are TGTGCCAGCTCACCAGGCCACTACTCCTACAATGAGCAGTTCTTC. It translates to CASSPGHYSYNEQFF. The chain carries TRBV18 and TRBJ2-1; D is unresolved. In germline, CDR1 is KGHSH, CDR2 LQKENI. Trimming stripped 2 bases from V and 0 bases from J, with 8 bases between. The CDR3 consists of 15 residues.

This clonotype has just a few counts. The chain combines TRBV5-1 with TRBJ1-1, with a tentative D call TRBD1 (6 bases). Germline CDR1 and CDR2: SGHRS and YFSETQ. The CDR3 spans 14 residues. Trimming shortened V by 1 base and J by 4 bases, and 11 bases separated the two germline ends. This CDR3 reads CASSLIDRSTEAFF. CDR3 coding DNA: TGCGCCAGCAGCTTGATCGACAGGAGCACTGAAGCTTTCTTT.

This clonotype has more than one count but fewer than ten. The V call is TRBV18, the J call TRBJ1-1, with a tentative D call TRBD1 (6 bases). V dropped 1 base and J dropped 3 bases, with 12 bases sitting between them. Germline-derived CDR1 and CDR2 are KGHSH and LQKENI. The CDR3 covers 15 residues. The CDR3 spells CASSPRKGGDTEAFF. The CDR3, as DNA: TGTGCCAGCTCACCACGGAAGGGGGGCGACACTGAAGCTTTCTTT.

The rearrangement joins TRBV20-1 to TRBJ1-2, with D hard to call. The V gene's germline CDR1 is DFQATT and CDR2 SNEGSKA (reference sequence). Trimming took off 5 bases at V and 1 base at J, with 14 bases between the two ends. CDR3 length: 14 residues. DNA for the CDR3: TGCAGTGCTGTCCAGAGCCTCCATAACTATGGCTACACCTTC. Its protein is CSAVQSLHNYGYTF.

DNA of the CDR3: TGTGCCAGCAGTCGACTAGCGTACGAGACCCAGTACTTC. Amino acid sequence: CASSRLAYETQYF. J is TRBJ2-5 and V is TRBV12-3 or TRBV12-4, with 8 bases aligning to TRBD2. J lost 5 bases, V lost 5 bases, and 4 bases had no gene match. There are 13 residues in the CDR3.

The chain links TRBV25-1 to TRBJ2-1, with a possible D match to TRBD2 (6 bases). From germline, CDR1 is MGHDK and CDR2 SYGVNS. The CDR3 is 16 amino acids. Trimming took off 4 bases at V and 0 bases at J, with 13 bases between the two ends. The CDR3 DNA follows: TGTGCCAGCAGTGTCCTAGCGTCTGGCTCCTACAATGAGCAGTTCTTC. Its protein product is CASSVLASGSYNEQFF.

This clonotype was recorded many times. CDR3 sequence: CASSYGLSSYEQYF. For the CDR3, the DNA is TGTGCCAGCAGCTATGGTCTGAGCTCCTACGAGCAGTACTTC. This chain links TRBV3-1 with TRBJ2-7; D not certain. Germline lookup yields CDR1 LGHDT and CDR2 YNNKEL (reference sequence). Trimming stripped 5 bases from V and 0 bases from J, with 11 bases between. The CDR3 sequence is 14 residues long.

This clonotype was observed a handful of times. V gene TRBV5-4 combines with J gene TRBJ2-7; D is undetermined. There are 13 residues in the CDR3. CDR1 is SGHNT and CDR2 is YYREEE in the germline V gene (reference sequence). The V gene lost 1 base and the J gene lost 1 base, with 6 bases spanning the gap. The CDR3 spells CASSLMNSYEQYF. As DNA, the CDR3 is TGTGCCAGCAGCTTGATGAATTCCTACGAGCAGTACTTC. Filled out from reference TRBV5-4 and TRBJ2-7, the complete variable domain reads ETGVTQSPTHLIKTRGQQVTLRCSSQSGHNTVSWYQQALGQGPQFIFQYYREEENGRGNFPPRFSGLQFPNYSSELNVNALELDDSALYLCASSLMNSYEQYFGPGTRLTVT.